The source of this T cell receptor beta chain is a study of somatic mutations in cytotoxic T cells in rheumatoid arthritis. The wider study: Flow sorting of some V beta antibody-stained T cells reached nearly 100% purity, with V beta1+ cells also TCRB-sequenced. Findings and limits, study-wide: Just what the expanded CD8+ clones targeted, in terms of antigens, remained unknown. Per patient, the largest CD8+ clone was found to exceed 20% of CD8+ cells in about an eighth of the 65 cases.

The data were produced by immunoSEQ multiplex PCR, yet TCRdb's version contains in-frame clones alone and is incomplete. There are 15,000 to 20,000 clones in the sample; 70% to 80% occur only once, and roughly 4.8% lies in the top ten. A remark on this clone: Its antigen is not identified.

Germline CDR1 reads SEHNR; CDR2 reads FQNEAQ (reference sequence). There are 15 residues in the CDR3. The V end lost 4 bases, the J end lost 8 bases, and 17 bases lay between the germline ends. Sequencing was done on a sample of CD8+ T cells sorted from blood. The chain carries TRBV7-9 and TRBJ1-4; D is unclear. This TCR derives from an adult with rheumatoid arthritis. DNA for the CDR3: TGTGCCAGCAGCTCCTCGAGGGCCACGGAAGAAAAACTGTTTTTT. Translated, it gives CASSSSRATEEKLFF. Together with reference TRBV7-9 and TRBJ1-4, the CDR3 gives the full variable domain: DTGVSQNPRHKITKRGQNVTFRCDPISEHNRLYWYRQTLGQGPEFLTYFQNEAQLEKSRLLSDRFSAERPKGSFSTLEIQRTEQGDSAMYLCASSSSRATEEKLFFGSGTQLSVL.